Listed below are T cell receptor beta chains from one sample, sequenced in a study of human T cells and chemical hapten exposure. MiXCR, run by TCRdb on the RACE reads, gives a single entry per CDR3 protein. The sample consists of roughly 180,000 distinct CDR3 sequences, around 22% of them appearing once. The material sequenced was whole blood, taken in connection with sensitization to the hapten diphenylcyclopropenone (DPC). These receptors were collected from a woman aged 45-59 years with alopecia areata. Some clones in this sample may be carry-over from other donors' samples. Each CDR3 is given with its conserved first and last residue. Fields, in order: J gene, clone size, V gene, D gene, CDR3 DNA, CDR3 protein. D genes are given only for firm matches. Expanded clones get a size class; other rows say once, few or many, or leave the size out.

>TRBJ2-1|.|TRBV5-1|TRBD2
TGCGCCAGCAGCTTGGTGGGGACTAGCCCCGATGAGCAGTTCTTC
CASSLVGTSPDEQFF
>TRBJ2-5|once|TRBV7-8|.
TGTGCCAGCAGCTTAGGCGGGAGGACAGGGGTAGAGACCCAGTACTTC
CASSLGGRTGVETQYF
>TRBJ2-7|.|TRBV29-1|TRBD1
TGCAGCGTTCGGACAGGGTTAGGGTACGAGCAGTACTTC
CSVRTGLGYEQYF
>TRBJ2-7|few|TRBV10-3|TRBD1
TGTGCCATCAGGGATGGACAGGGAGGTTACGAGCAGTACTTC
CAIRDGQGGYEQYF
>TRBJ2-2|few|TRBV5-5|.
TGTGCCAGCAGCTGGAGGTTAGGGACCACCGGGGAGCTGTTTTTT
CASSWRLGTTGELFF
>TRBJ1-1|.|TRBV2|TRBD1
TGTGCCAGCAGCGGACCGGGACAGGACGAGATTGAAGCTTTCTTT
CASSGPGQDEIEAFF
>TRBJ2-1|.|TRBV29-1|.
TGCAGCGCCTCCCAACTTTGGGCATTGAGTGAGCAGTTCTTC
CSASQLWALSEQFF
>TRBJ2-7|few|TRBV7-2|.
TGTGCCAGCAGCTTAGGGGGGGCGGACTACGAGCAGTACTTC
CASSLGGADYEQYF
>TRBJ2-1|.|TRBV6-2/TRBV6-3|.
TGTGCCAGCAGTAAACAAGCTGGAGTAGGGGATGAGCAGTTCTTC
CASSKQAGVGDEQFF
>TRBJ2-2|.|TRBV20-1|.
TGCAGTGCTAGACCGGGGAACGCCGGGGAGCTGTTTTTT
CSARPGNAGELFF
>TRBJ2-7|many|TRBV5-1|TRBD2
TGCGCCAGCAGCCCCCCCGGGAGGCTCCCCTACGAGCAGTACTTC
CASSPPGRLPYEQYF
>TRBJ2-5|many|TRBV18|.
TGTGCCAGCTCACCGGGGCAAGAGACCCAGTACTTC
CASSPGQETQYF
>TRBJ2-1|.|TRBV20-1|TRBD2
TGCAGTGGCGCGGGACTAGCACACAATGAGCAGTTCTTC
CSGAGLAHNEQFF
>TRBJ1-4|.|TRBV7-2|.
TGTGCCAGCAGCCGGGGACCTGGGGGCGAAAAACTGTTTTTT
CASSRGPGGEKLFF
>TRBJ1-1|few|TRBV10-1|.
TGCGCCAGCAGTGAAACGAAGGAATTCGCTGAAGCTTTCTTT
CASSETKEFAEAFF
>TRBJ2-5|few|TRBV7-9|.
TGTGCCAGCAGCCCACGAGGCCCAGAGACCCAGTACTTC
CASSPRGPETQYF
>TRBJ2-1|few|TRBV20-1|.
TGCAGTGCTGTGGGGCTCGAGGGGAGGAATGAGCAGTTCTTC
CSAVGLEGRNEQFF
>TRBJ2-7|.|TRBV7-9|TRBD1
TGTGCCAGCAGCCCAACCTTACAGGGGCCCGAGCAGTACTTC
CASSPTLQGPEQYF
>TRBJ2-3|few|TRBV20-1|TRBD2
TGCAGTGCTAGAGTAGCGGGAGGACCCACAGATACGCAGTATTTT
CSARVAGGPTDTQYF
>TRBJ2-5|.|TRBV7-2|TRBD2
TGTGCCAGCAGCTTAGTAGCGGGAGGGCCAAGAGAGACCCAGTACTTC
CASSLVAGGPRETQYF
>TRBJ2-1|many|TRBV10-3|.
TGTGCCACTCGCCTCCGGGCCACGAATTGGAGGAGCTCCTACAATGAGCAGTTCTTC
CATRLRATNWRSSYNEQFF
>TRBJ2-3|.|TRBV7-9|TRBD2
TGTGCCAGCAGCTTACTAGCGGGAGGGGACACAGATACGCAGTATTTT
CASSLLAGGDTDTQYF
>TRBJ2-2|many|TRBV7-2|.
TGTGCCAGCAGCTTAGTCGAGGAGCTGTTTTTT
CASSLVEELFF
>TRBJ2-5|.|TRBV24-1|TRBD2
TGTGCCACCAGTAACCCGGGAGGGCCGGAGACCCAGTACTTC
CATSNPGGPETQYF
>TRBJ2-1|many|TRBV7-2|.
TGTGCCAGCAGCTTTTACAATGAGCAGTTCTTC
CASSFYNEQFF
>TRBJ1-3|.|TRBV2|.
TGTGCCAGCACAGGGGAGTCCCAAAACACCATATATTTT
CASTGESQNTIYF
>TRBJ1-5|few|TRBV27|.
TGTGCCAGCACCGTTAACCAGCCCCAGCATTTT
CASTVNQPQHF
>TRBJ2-1|.|TRBV20-1|TRBD2
TGCAGTGCTAGAGAGGGACTAGCGGGATGGGATGAGCAGTTCTTC
CSAREGLAGWDEQFF
>TRBJ2-1|.|TRBV2|TRBD1
TGTGCCAGCAGTCCCCAGGGGGTCTACAATGAGCAGTTCTTC
CASSPQGVYNEQFF
>TRBJ1-2|few|TRBV29-1|.
TGCAGCGTGGAGGGGGACTCCTTCTACACCTTC
CSVEGDSFYTF
>TRBJ2-2|.|TRBV7-2|TRBD2
TGTGCCAGCAGCTTGGGACTAGCAGTCGGGGAGCTGTTTTTT
CASSLGLAVGELFF
>TRBJ2-1|.|TRBV20-1|TRBD2
TGCAGTGCTATATGGACGTTGGGAGGGACTAGCGGGAGTAATGAGCAGTTCTTC
CSAIWTLGGTSGSNEQFF
>TRBJ2-5|few|TRBV7-9|.
TGTGCCAGCAGCCCTAATCTGGAGACCCAGTACTTC
CASSPNLETQYF
>TRBJ2-2|.|TRBV11-2|TRBD2
TGTGCCAGCAGCTTAGATGGACTAGCGGGAGACACCGGGGAGCTGTTTTTT
CASSLDGLAGDTGELFF
>TRBJ2-3|once|TRBV7-2|.
TGTGCCAGCAGCTTAACGTCCCAGGGGAGGACAGATACGCAGTATTTT
CASSLTSQGRTDTQYF
>TRBJ1-1|many|TRBV15|.
TGTGCCACCAGCAGAGGTTCAACGGGAATTATGAACACTGAAGCTTTCTTT
CATSRGSTGIMNTEAFF
>TRBJ2-3|.|TRBV29-1|.
TGCAGCGTTGACGGACGGAGGCAGGGCGGCACAGATACGCAGTATTTT
CSVDGRRQGGTDTQYF
>TRBJ1-2|.|TRBV12-3/TRBV12-4|TRBD1
TGTGCCAGCACCGGGGACAGGGAAGTAGGTGGCTACACCTTC
CASTGDREVGGYTF
>TRBJ1-6|.|TRBV27|TRBD1
TGTGCCAGCAGTGGGGGACAGGGGATTGATTCACCCCTCCACTTT
CASSGGQGIDSPLHF
>TRBJ1-5|.|TRBV27|.
TGTGCCAGCAGTTTAGGCTACAGCGATTATAGCAATCAGCCCCAGCATTTT
CASSLGYSDYSNQPQHF
>TRBJ1-5|.|TRBV12-3/TRBV12-4|.
TGTGCCAGCAGTTCAGGAGGAGTTTATAGCAATCAGCCCCAGCATTTT
CASSSGGVYSNQPQHF
>TRBJ1-1|many|TRBV11-2|.
TGTGCCAGCAGCTTAGATCAAGGGTGGAATGAAGCTTTCTTT
CASSLDQGWNEAFF
>TRBJ2-1|.|TRBV10-3|.
TGTGCCATCAGTGAGTCGAAAGGAGGGGTTTCCTACAATGAGCAGTTCTTC
CAISESKGGVSYNEQFF
>TRBJ1-6|few|TRBV7-2|.
TGTGCCAGCAGCATGGGGGGATTGGGAGCCAATTCACCCCTCCACTTT
CASSMGGLGANSPLHF
>TRBJ2-1|many|TRBV10-3|.
TGTGCCATCAGTGTGGCAGGAGAGCAGTTCTTC
CAISVAGEQFF
>TRBJ1-5|.|TRBV20-1|.
TGCAGTGCTAGAGATGCCCAGGGCGGAGATCGTTATAGCAATCAGCCCCAGCATTTT
CSARDAQGGDRYSNQPQHF
>TRBJ2-2|few|TRBV29-1|.
TGCAGCGTTGAATGGGACACCGGGGAGCTGTTTTTT
CSVEWDTGELFF
>TRBJ2-3|few|TRBV6-6|TRBD2
TGTGCCAGCGAGCGTCGGCGGGAGAGAGCCTATAGCACAGATACGCAGTATTTT
CASERRRERAYSTDTQYF
>TRBJ2-1|.|TRBV7-6|.
TGTGCCAGCAGCCCGCTCGATGTAGGCAATGAGCAGTTCTTC
CASSPLDVGNEQFF
>TRBJ2-3|.|TRBV12-3/TRBV12-4|.
TGTGCCAGCAGACCTGGGCCCACAGATACGCAGTATTTT
CASRPGPTDTQYF
>TRBJ1-2|many|TRBV5-1|TRBD1
TGTGCCAGCAGCCTAGACAGGGACTATGGCTACACCTTC
CASSLDRDYGYTF
>TRBJ2-7|few|TRBV14|TRBD2
TGTGCCAGCAGCCCCTCTAGCGGGAGAGAGCAGTACTTC
CASSPSSGREQYF